This T cell receptor (beta chain) was identified in a study of T cell responses to AZD1222 COVID-19 vaccine (dated by TCRdb to the early 2020s). For the study in its entirety: Because spike-specific TCR depth and breadth did not differ between the two schedules, AZD1222 recipients who got a second dose at roughly 4 weeks were pooled with those who got a second dose at roughly 12 weeks. TCR sequencing was performed for 233 trial participants, of whom around 210 were given two doses of AZD1222 and 26 were given two doses of MenACWY control vaccine. Enrollment into the trials was organized by age into subgroups of 18-55, 56-69 and 70-plus years, and those subgroups contained roughly 140, 27 and 60 TCR-sequenced participants, respectively. The investigation overall reported the following: CD4 TCRs associated with the vaccine covered the entire spike protein, and the dominant responses were in regions 160-218 and 743-854. Most participants were white British and females outnumbered males, and the authors suggested that clonal diversity may have been underestimated. Reportedly, almost half of the unique spike-specific TCRs recognized epitopes lying outside the regions that are mutated in the B.1.351 and B.1.1.7 variants. After two AZD1222 doses, spike-specific TCR breadth and depth were significantly higher than at day 0 and than in MenACWY recipients. Only 5 to 7 AZD1222 recipients were SARS-CoV-2 seropositive at baseline, limiting conclusions about previously exposed vaccinees. Because no samples from the day 14 peak response were available, repertoires could be characterized only after the peak T cell response. The 56-69-year group was small, and its depth increase did not reach significance, likely because of low power.

The germline V gene (reference sequence) supplies CDR1 SSHAT and CDR2 FNYEAQ. The CDR3, cysteine through phenylalanine, is 15 amino acids long. Left in the record is the CDR3 DNA by itself, 45 bases read in frame from the first base. The CDR3 regions of human TCRbeta chains were analyzed by immunosequencing. For the original study's pipeline: Repertoire TCRs were matched against a reference library of SARS-CoV-2-specific TCRs generated with the MIRA antigen-specificity platform. Breadth meant the fraction of unique TCRs that were SARS-CoV-2-associated, whereas depth meant the fraction of total T cells that were SARS-CoV-2-associated. Using the MIRA data, each spike-specific TCR was assigned both to the spike region to which the TCR was reactive and to a CD4 or CD8 class. Log10-transformed breadth and depth values were compared by one-way ANOVA with Sidak's multiple comparisons tests. Imported from immuneACCESS, the table was reduced by TCRdb to in-frame sequences with V and J called. These copies leave out some clones; in studies compared against another copy, an unresolved V gene accounts for under half, and the cause of the remainder is not known. That table furnishes V, J and clone size, whereas the DNA furnished D and trimming. The sample profile shows 95,000 to 150,000 clones; roughly 85% of them were found once. The ten biggest clones cover about 8.6% of the sample.

Comments on this clone: Its antigen is unknown. At one of its ends the junction is not consistent with the germline gene, which may arise from a read error.

The label giving this sample's time point can be read as: baseline before first vaccination. Vaccinee samples came from UK trials COV001 and COV002, including a single-blind randomized controlled phase 2/3 trial of AZD1222 (ChAdOx1 nCoV-19) in healthy adults. For TCRbeta chain sequencing, PBMC samples from trial participants were taken at day 0 and at day 28 after the second dose. The origin of this receptor is an adult in good health. This receptor chain uses TRBV7-7 and TRBJ2-3, and 8 junctional nucleotides match TRBD2. The sequencing used peripheral blood, collected on day 0 of AZD1222 vaccination. The CDR3 region has the sequence CASNKKCGRKDTQYF. The DNA is TGTGCTAGCAACAAAAAATGCGGGAGGAAAGATACGCAGTATTTT.